This TCR beta chain was retrieved from a study of T cells in Graves' hyperthyroidism and ophthalmopathy. General study results and limits: Before onset, ophthalmopathy was predicted by the model a median around 6.5 months earlier.

The TCR beta CDR3 regions underwent amplification using RNA transcripts as the source. A set of HTBI primers served as the primers for a first-round RT-PCR of the TCR CDR3. TCRdb used MiXCR to reprocess the multiplex PCR reads, holding one entry per CDR3 protein. Among a few hundred thousand distinct CDR3 sequences, more than 15% were seen once, and the ten largest hold roughly 3.5%. Concerning this clonotype itself: Its antigen is not known.

Each diagnosis was grounded in clinical symptoms, serum thyroxine and TRAb, thyroid ultrasound, and orbital computed tomography. This CDR3 has 14 residues. V lost 6 bases to trimming and J lost 6 bases, with 17 bases between them. The sequence came from a woman in her thirties or forties with Graves' ophthalmopathy. The chain employs TRBV12-3 or TRBV12-4 and TRBJ1-1; no reliable D call. Material: blood. The CDR3 here is CASSRALASPEAFF. The CDR3 nucleotides read TGTGCCAGCAGCCGCGCCCTAGCTTCCCCTGAAGCTTTCTTT.